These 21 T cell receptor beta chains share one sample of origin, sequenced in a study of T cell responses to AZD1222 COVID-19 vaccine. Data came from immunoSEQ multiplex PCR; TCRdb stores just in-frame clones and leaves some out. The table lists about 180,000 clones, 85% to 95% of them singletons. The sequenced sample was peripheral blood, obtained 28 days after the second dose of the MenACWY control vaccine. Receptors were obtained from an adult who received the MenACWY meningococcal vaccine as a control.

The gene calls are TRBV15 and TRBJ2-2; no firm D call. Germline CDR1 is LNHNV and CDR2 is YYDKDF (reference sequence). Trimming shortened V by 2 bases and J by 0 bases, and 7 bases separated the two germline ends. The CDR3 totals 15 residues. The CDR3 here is CATSRLNTNTGELFF. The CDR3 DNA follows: TGTGCCACCAGCAGACTCAACACGAACACCGGGGAGCTGTTTTTT.

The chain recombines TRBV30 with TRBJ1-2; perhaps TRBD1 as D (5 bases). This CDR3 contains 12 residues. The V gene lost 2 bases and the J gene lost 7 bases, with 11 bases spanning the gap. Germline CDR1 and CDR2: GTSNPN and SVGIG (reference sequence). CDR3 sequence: CAWSTRTSGYTF. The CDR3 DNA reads TGTGCCTGGAGTACCCGGACATCTGGCTACACCTTC.

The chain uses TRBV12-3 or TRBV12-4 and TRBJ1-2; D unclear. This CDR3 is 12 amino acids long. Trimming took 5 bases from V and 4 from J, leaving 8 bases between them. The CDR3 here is CASSTRAYGYTF. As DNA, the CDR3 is TGTGCCAGCAGTACCCGGGCCTATGGCTACACCTTC.

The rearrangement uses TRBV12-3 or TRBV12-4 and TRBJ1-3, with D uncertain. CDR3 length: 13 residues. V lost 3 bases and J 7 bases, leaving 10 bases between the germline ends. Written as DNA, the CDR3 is TGTGCCAGCAGTTTGGGTCCGCGGAACACCATATATTTT. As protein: CASSLGPRNTIYF.

In DNA, the CDR3 is TGTGCCAGCAGCTTGGCCGTCAGCAATCAGCCCCAGCATTTT. It encodes CASSLAVSNQPQHF. The chain links TRBV5-6 to TRBJ1-5; D unresolved. There are 14 residues in the CDR3. Trimming removed 0 bases from V and 1 base from J, with 5 bases in between. Germline V gene sequence: CDR1 SGHDT, CDR2 YYEEEE. Full variable domain (rest looked up from reference TRBV5-6 and TRBJ1-5): DAGVTQSPTHLIKTRGQQVTLRCSPKSGHDTVSWYQQALGQGPQFIFQYYEEEERQRGNFPDRFSGHQFPNYSSELNVNALLLGDSALYLCASSLAVSNQPQHFGDGTRLSIL.

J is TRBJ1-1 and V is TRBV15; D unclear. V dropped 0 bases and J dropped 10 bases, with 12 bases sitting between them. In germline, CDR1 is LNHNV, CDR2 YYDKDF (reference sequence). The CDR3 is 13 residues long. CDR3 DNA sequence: TGTGCCACCAGCAGAGATGAAGGAGGCCTAGCTTTCTTT. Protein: CATSRDEGGLAFF.

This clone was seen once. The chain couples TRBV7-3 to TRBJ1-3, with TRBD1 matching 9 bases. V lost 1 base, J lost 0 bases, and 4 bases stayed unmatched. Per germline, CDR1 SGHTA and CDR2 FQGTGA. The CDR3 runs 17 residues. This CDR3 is CASSLRAQGASGNTIYF. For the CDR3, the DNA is TGTGCCAGCAGCTTAAGGGCACAGGGGGCCTCTGGAAACACCATATATTTT.

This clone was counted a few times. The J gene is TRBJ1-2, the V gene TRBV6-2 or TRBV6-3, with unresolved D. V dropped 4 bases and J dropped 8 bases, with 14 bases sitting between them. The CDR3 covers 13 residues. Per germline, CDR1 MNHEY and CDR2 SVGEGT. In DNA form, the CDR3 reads TGTGCCAGCAGTTCCGGGCCTGGGATAGGCTACACCTTC. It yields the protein CASSSGPGIGYTF.

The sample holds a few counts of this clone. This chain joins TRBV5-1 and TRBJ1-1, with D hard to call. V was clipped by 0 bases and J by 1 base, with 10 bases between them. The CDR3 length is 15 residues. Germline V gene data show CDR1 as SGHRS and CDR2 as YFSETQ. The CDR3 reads CASSLAEAGNTEAFF. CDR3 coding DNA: TGCGCCAGCAGCTTGGCCGAAGCTGGGAACACTGAAGCTTTCTTT.

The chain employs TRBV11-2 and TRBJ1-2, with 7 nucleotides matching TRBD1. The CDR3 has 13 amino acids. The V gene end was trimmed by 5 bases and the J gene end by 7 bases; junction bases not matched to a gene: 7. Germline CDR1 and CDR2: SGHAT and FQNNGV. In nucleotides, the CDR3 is TGTGCCAGCAGCCGAACAGGGGATTCTGGCTACACCTTC. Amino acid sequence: CASSRTGDSGYTF.

CDR3 protein: CASSLTSAYNEQFF. Written as DNA, the CDR3 is TGTGCCAGCAGCTTAACAAGCGCCTACAATGAGCAGTTCTTC. This rearrangement joins TRBV7-3 to TRBJ2-1, with no clear D. The CDR3 spans 14 residues. Trimming left V 0 bases short and J 2 bases short, with 5 bases between. Germline lookup yields CDR1 SGHTA and CDR2 FQGTGA.

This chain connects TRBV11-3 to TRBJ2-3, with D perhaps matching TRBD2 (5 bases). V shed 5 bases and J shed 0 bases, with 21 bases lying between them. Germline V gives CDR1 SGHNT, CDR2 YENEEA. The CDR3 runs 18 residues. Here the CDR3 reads CASSPRRGSVSSTDTQYF. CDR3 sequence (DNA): TGTGCCAGCAGCCCCCGCCGAGGGAGCGTCTCAAGCACAGATACGCAGTATTTT.

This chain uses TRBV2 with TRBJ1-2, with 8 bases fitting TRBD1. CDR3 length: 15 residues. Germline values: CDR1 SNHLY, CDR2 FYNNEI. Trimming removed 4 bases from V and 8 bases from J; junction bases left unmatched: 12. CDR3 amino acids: CASSVIRGRSGGYTF. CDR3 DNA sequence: TGTGCCAGCAGTGTTATCAGGGGGCGGAGTGGAGGCTACACCTTC.

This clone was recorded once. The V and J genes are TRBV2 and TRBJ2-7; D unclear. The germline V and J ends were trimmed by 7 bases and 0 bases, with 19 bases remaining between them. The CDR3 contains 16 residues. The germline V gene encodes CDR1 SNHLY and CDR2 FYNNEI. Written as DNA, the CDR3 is TGTGCCAGCACCCCCCCAACGGTCTCAAGCTCCTACGAGCAGTACTTC. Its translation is CASTPPTVSSSYEQYF.

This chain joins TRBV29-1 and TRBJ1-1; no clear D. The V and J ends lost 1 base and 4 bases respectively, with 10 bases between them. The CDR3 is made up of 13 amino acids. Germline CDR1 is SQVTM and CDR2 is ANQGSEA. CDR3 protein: CSVEGPSVTEAFF. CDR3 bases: TGCAGCGTTGAAGGGCCTTCGGTCACTGAAGCTTTCTTT.

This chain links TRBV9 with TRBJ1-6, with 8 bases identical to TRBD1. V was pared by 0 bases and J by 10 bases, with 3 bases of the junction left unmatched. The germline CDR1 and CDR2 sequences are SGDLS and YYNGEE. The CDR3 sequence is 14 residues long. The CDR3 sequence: CASSVGDRSSPLHF. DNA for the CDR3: TGTGCCAGCAGCGTAGGGGACAGGAGCTCACCCCTCCACTTT.

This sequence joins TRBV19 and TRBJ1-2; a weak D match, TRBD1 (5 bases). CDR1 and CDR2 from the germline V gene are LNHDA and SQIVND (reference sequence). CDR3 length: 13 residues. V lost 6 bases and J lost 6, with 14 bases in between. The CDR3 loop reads CASRYRSPDGYTF. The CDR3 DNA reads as TGTGCCAGTAGGTACAGGTCGCCCGATGGCTACACCTTC.

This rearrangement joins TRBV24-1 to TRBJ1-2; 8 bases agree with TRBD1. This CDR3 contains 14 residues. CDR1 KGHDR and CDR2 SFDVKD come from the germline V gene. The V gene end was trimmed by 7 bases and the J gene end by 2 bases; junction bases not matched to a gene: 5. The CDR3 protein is CATSAQGANYGYTF. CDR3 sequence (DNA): TGTGCCACCAGCGCTCAGGGGGCGAACTATGGCTACACCTTC.

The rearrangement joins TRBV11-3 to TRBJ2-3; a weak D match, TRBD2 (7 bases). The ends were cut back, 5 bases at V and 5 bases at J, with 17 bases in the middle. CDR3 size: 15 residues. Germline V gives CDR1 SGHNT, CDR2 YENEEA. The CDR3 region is CASSLDRGAGDTQYF. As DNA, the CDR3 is TGTGCCAGCAGCCTGGACCGGGGGGCAGGAGATACGCAGTATTTT. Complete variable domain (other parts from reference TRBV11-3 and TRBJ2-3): EAGVVQSPRYKIIEKKQPVAFWCNPISGHNTLYWYLQNLGQGPELLIRYENEEAVDDSQLPKDRFSAERLKGVDSTLKIQPAELGDSAVYLCASSLDRGAGDTQYFGPGTRLTVL.

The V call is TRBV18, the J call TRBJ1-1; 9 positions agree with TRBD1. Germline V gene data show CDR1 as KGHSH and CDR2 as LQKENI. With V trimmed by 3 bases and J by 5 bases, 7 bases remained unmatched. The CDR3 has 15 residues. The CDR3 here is CASSPPGQGRTEAFF. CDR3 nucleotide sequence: TGTGCCAGCTCACCCCCGGGACAGGGAAGGACTGAAGCTTTCTTT.

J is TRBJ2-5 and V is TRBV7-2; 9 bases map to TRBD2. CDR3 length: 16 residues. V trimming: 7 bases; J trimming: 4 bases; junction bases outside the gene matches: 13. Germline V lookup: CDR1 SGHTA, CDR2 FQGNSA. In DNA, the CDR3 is TGTGCCAGCACCCAATGGGGCGGGGGGGCCCGAGAGACCCAGTACTTC. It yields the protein CASTQWGGGARETQYF.